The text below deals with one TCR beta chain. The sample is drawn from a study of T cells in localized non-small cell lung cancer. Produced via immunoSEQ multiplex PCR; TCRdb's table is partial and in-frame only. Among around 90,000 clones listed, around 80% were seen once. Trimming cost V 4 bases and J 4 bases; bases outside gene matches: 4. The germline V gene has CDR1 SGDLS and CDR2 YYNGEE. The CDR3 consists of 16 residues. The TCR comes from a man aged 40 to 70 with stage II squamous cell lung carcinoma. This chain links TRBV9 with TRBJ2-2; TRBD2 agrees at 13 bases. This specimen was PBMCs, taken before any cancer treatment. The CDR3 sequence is CASSQGLAGATGELFF. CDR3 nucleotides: TGTGCCAGCAGCCAAGGACTAGCGGGAGCCACCGGGGAGCTGTTTTTT.